This T cell receptor (delta chain) was recorded in a study of γδ T cells in repeated Plasmodium falciparum infection (dated by TCRdb to about 2021). For context, the study as a whole: The natural-infection arm enrolled Malian children exposed to intense seasonal malaria transmission and compared the Malian children with Australian children matched for age and gender. Malian gammadelta TCR repertoires were analysed cross-sectionally in periods with no transmission and longitudinally across episodes of acute febrile malaria. Four controlled human malaria infections were administered to five malaria-naive U.S. adults over approximately 580 days by bites from P. falciparum NF54-infected Anopheles stephensi mosquitoes. Samples from controlled-infection subjects were taken at baseline, right before selected infections, and 21 days after each infection. The study examined how repeated Plasmodium falciparum infection shapes the human gammadelta T cell repertoire, using natural infection in Mali and controlled human malaria infection.

For bulk TCR repertoire analysis, Vgamma9/Vdelta2+ and Vdelta2-negative gammadelta T cell populations were isolated by flow sorting from peripheral blood mononuclear cells. A distance of 22 bases separates the germline ends of V and J, which lose 8 bases and 0 bases respectively. According to the germline V gene, CDR1 reads TSWWSYY and CDR2 reads QGS. Reading from cysteine to phenylalanine, the CDR3 counts 17 amino acids. Only CDR3 DNA is held: 51 bases, read in frame from base 1. Study-wide findings and limitations: Compared with the repertoires of Australian children, the Vdelta2-negative gammadelta TCR repertoires of Malian children appeared more clonally expanded, less diverse and less shared. Repeated controlled infections appeared to drive waves of new clonotype selection in Vdelta2-negative, largely Vdelta1+, gammadelta TCR repertoires. A highly stable polyclonal repertoire over time and infection, with many inter-individual overlapping TCRgamma sequences, was shown by Vgamma9/Vdelta2+ TCR repertoires. The controlled-infection cohort was small, limiting analysis of inter-individual variability in gammadelta T cell responses. The Malian cohort came from a small rural village of predominantly one ethnic group, limiting generalizability.

The method behind the library was multiplex PCR. TCRdb records Illumina MiSeq as the sequencer. Both TCR gamma (TRG) and TCR delta (TRD) chains were sequenced from each sorted gammadelta T cell sample. In the original analysis: Repertoire analyses included clonotype tree plots, accumulated frequency of the top 20 clonotypes, diversity index (DI) and D75 metrics. Clones were re-identified by TCRdb from the public reads with CATT, and rows with the same DNA were merged. TCRdb, rather than the study authors, made the V and J calls. This sample comprises 45,000 to 60,000 delta-chain clones, roughly 2% of them detected only once. The top ten clonotypes cover less than 30% of the sample. As regards this clone: Its antigen is currently not known. The TCRdb record carries a much larger clone's protein, which differs from this DNA's translation at residue 4; a read error is the likely cause, and the protein listed here is the DNA translation.

The chain couples TRDV1 to TRDJ1; matching of 6 bases hints at TRDD3 as the D gene. As TCRdb names no J gene, one was assigned here on the basis of a DNA match to germline. This clonotype was sampled from a pool of human donors (malaria-infected and uninfected, not separated). The sequencing input was gamma-delta T cells from blood. The CDR3 region reads CALRPPGDLPYTDKLIF. The nucleotide sequence reads TGTGCTCTTAGGCCCCCGGGGGACCTACCGTACACCGATAAACTCATCTTT.